These 6 T cell receptor beta chains originate from one sample sequenced in a study of T cells in localized non-small cell lung cancer. Using immunoSEQ multiplex PCR, the repertoire was profiled, and TCRdb retains in-frame clones only, with some absent. The profile covers some 78,000 clones, with approximately 85% appearing a single time and over 2.5% taken by the ten largest. The material was peripheral blood, obtained before any cancer treatment. All receptors come from a man aged 40 to 70 with stage I lung adenocarcinoma.

The rearrangement links TRBV7-6 to TRBJ1-2; D is undetermined. Per germline, CDR1 SGHVS and CDR2 FNYEAQ. The CDR3 is 15 residues long. Deletions cut 3 bases from V and 7 bases from J, with 18 bases between. The CDR3 sequence: CASSLGSYSGGGYTF. In nucleotides, the CDR3 is TGTGCCAGCAGCTTGGGGAGCTATTCAGGAGGTGGCTACACCTTC.

The rearrangement links TRBV7-9 to TRBJ2-5; no clear D gene. Germline CDR1 is SEHNR and CDR2 is FQNEAQ (reference sequence). The CDR3 is 12 amino acids. Trimming removed 4 bases from V and 5 bases from J, with 8 bases in between. The CDR3: CASSSQTETQYF. As DNA, the CDR3 is TGTGCCAGCAGCTCACAGACCGAGACCCAGTACTTC. Together with reference TRBV7-9 and TRBJ2-5, the CDR3 gives the full variable domain: DTGVSQNPRHKITKRGQNVTFRCDPISEHNRLYWYRQTLGQGPEFLTYFQNEAQLEKSRLLSDRFSAERPKGSFSTLEIQRTEQGDSAMYLCASSSQTETQYFGPGTRLLVL.

This clone was counted between two and nine times. The chain carries TRBV5-1 and TRBJ1-2; D is possibly TRBD1 (5 bases). This CDR3 is built from 13 residues. Trimming took off 4 bases at V and 4 bases at J, with 11 bases between the two ends. From germline, CDR1 is SGHRS and CDR2 YFSETQ. This chain's CDR3 is CASSAGPGYGYTF. CDR3 DNA sequence: TGCGCCAGCAGCGCGGGGCCTGGCTATGGCTACACCTTC.

CDR3 nucleotide sequence: TGTGCCAGTAGTGGGCGGCTAGCGGGGGTCTACGAGCAGTACTTC. Its protein is CASSGRLAGVYEQYF. The rearrangement joins TRBV19 to TRBJ2-7; TRBD2 agrees at 10 bases. Losses at the gene ends were 5 bases for V and 3 bases for J; bases not matched to a gene: 7. The CDR3 loop spans 15 amino acids. Germline V gene sequence: CDR1 LNHDA, CDR2 SQIVND (reference sequence).

This rearrangement joins TRBV7-9 to TRBJ2-7; 7 nucleotides agree with TRBD1. The CDR3 spans 15 residues. Germline CDR1 reads SEHNR; CDR2 reads FQNEAQ (reference sequence). V shed 0 bases and J 3 bases; nucleotides not matched to a gene: 5. CDR3 nucleotide sequence: TGTGCCAGCAGCTTAGCGGGACAGCCCGGCTACGAGCAGTACTTC. This sequence encodes CASSLAGQPGYEQYF.

This chain links TRBV4-3 with TRBJ1-1; D is perhaps TRBD1 (6 bases). Trimming removed 4 bases at V and 5 bases at J, with 8 bases between. This CDR3 is built from 12 residues. Germline CDR1 LGHNA, CDR2 YSLEER. The CDR3 spells CASSLQGTEAFF. In DNA, the CDR3 is TGCGCCAGCAGCCTACAGGGTACTGAAGCTTTCTTT.